This T cell receptor (beta chain) is drawn from a study of cytotoxic CD8 clonotypes in ibrutinib-treated CLL. Across the study: Partial response occurred in approximately 24 patients and complete response in 2; at median about 70 months, 14 remained remitted and some 12 progressed.

This CDR3 has 16 amino acids. V gave up 0 bases and J gave up 2 bases, with 12 bases separating them. Germline CDR1 is LGHNA and CDR2 is YSLEER. Profiled with immunoSEQ multiplex PCR; TCRdb holds only in-frame clones, not every one. The sample includes fewer than 300,000 clones, around 77% of them seen just once. The starting material was PBMCs, obtained at disease progression, from a patient treated with ibrutinib. This TCR came from a human donor with chronic lymphocytic leukemia. The V call is TRBV4-3, the J call TRBJ2-3, with TRBD2 as a possible D gene (5 bases). CDR3 nucleotide sequence: TGCGCCAGCAGCCAAGAGCGGGCCCTAAACACAGATACGCAGTATTTT. Its translation: CASSQERALNTDTQYF.